Each of the 27 T cell receptor beta chains below was sequenced from the same sample in a study of blood T cell repertoires in COVID-19. TCRdb's copy holds only in-frame clones and misses some; the assay was immunoSEQ multiplex PCR. Among about 180,000 clones listed, approximately 80% were seen once. Specimen: peripheral blood. All receptors derive from a human donor in a cohort sampled during active COVID-19.

The genes are TRBV6-5 and TRBJ1-6; D may be TRBD1 (6 bases). Between the trimmed V and J ends, which lost 6 bases and 6 bases, there was a span of 15 bases. Germline V CDR1 and CDR2: MNHEY, SVGAGI. The CDR3 is made up of 15 amino acids. The CDR3 region has the DNA TGTGCCAGCAGACCTGGAGGGGGGGTTAATTCACCCCTCCACTTT. Its protein is CASRPGGGVNSPLHF.

The chain uses TRBV18 and TRBJ1-1; no clear D gene. The CDR3 has 15 amino acids. Germline V CDR1 and CDR2: KGHSH, LQKENI. Trimming stripped 2 bases from V and 1 base from J, with 11 bases between. CDR3: CASSPAGVKNTEAFF. CDR3 in DNA: TGTGCCAGCTCACCAGCCGGGGTGAAGAACACTGAAGCTTTCTTT.

This chain links TRBV7-3 with TRBJ1-5; possibly TRBD1 for D (6 bases). V was pared by 5 bases and J by 1 base, with 12 bases between. The CDR3 has 15 amino acids. Per germline, CDR1 SGHTA and CDR2 FQGTGA. The CDR3 region has the DNA TGTGCCAGCAGCCATTACAGGGAAAGCAATCAGCCCCAGCATTTT. This encodes CASSHYRESNQPQHF. Filled out from reference TRBV7-3 and TRBJ1-5, the complete variable domain reads GAGVSQTPSNKVTEKGKYVELRCDPISGHTALYWYRQSLGQGPEFLIYFQGTGAADDSGLPNDRFFAVRPEGSVSTLKIQRTERGDSAVYLCASSHYRESNQPQHFGDGTRLSIL.

J is TRBJ1-4 and V is TRBV7-9, with 9 bases matching TRBD1. The CDR3 sequence is 16 residues long. V shed 3 bases, J shed 5 bases, and the junction held 7 bases outside the gene matches. Germline values: CDR1 SEHNR, CDR2 FQNEAQ (reference sequence). The CDR3 DNA reads as TGTGCCAGCAGCTTCGGGTCCGGGACAGGGAATGAAAAACTGTTTTTT. Amino acid sequence: CASSFGSGTGNEKLFF.

The chain employs TRBV18 and TRBJ1-5; D is perhaps TRBD1 (5 bases). CDR3 size: 18 residues. V dropped 2 bases and J dropped 2 bases, with 19 bases sitting between them. Germline V gene sequence: CDR1 KGHSH, CDR2 LQKENI. The chain's CDR3 is CASSPRDYTGRGNQPQHF. In nucleotides, the CDR3 is TGTGCCAGCTCACCAAGGGACTACACCGGGAGGGGCAATCAGCCCCAGCATTTT.

This clone has just one count. This rearrangement joins TRBV5-6 to TRBJ2-7, with TRBD1 matching 8 bases. Germline V lookup: CDR1 SGHDT, CDR2 YYEEEE. CDR3 size: 14 residues. Trimming at V came to 3 bases and at J to 6 bases, leaving 8 bases not matched to a gene. The CDR3 protein is CASSSRDRWSEQYF. CDR3 DNA: TGTGCCAGCAGCTCCCGGGACAGGTGGTCCGAGCAGTACTTC.

This clone has just a few counts. The chain combines TRBV12-5 with TRBJ2-7; 7 nucleotides match TRBD1. This CDR3 is 12 amino acids long. V was pared by 5 bases and J by 5 bases, with 3 bases of the junction left unmatched. CDR1 LGHNT and CDR2 FRNRAP come from the germline V gene. The CDR3 DNA is TGTGCTAGTGGTAGGGGGCTTGACGAGCAGTACTTC. Protein sequence: CASGRGLDEQYF.

V usage is TRBV19 and J usage is TRBJ2-7, with 7 bases matching TRBD2. The ends lost 1 base at V and 6 bases at J; junction bases unmatched: 3. CDR3 length: 13 amino acids. CDR1 is LNHDA, CDR2 SQIVND, per germline (reference sequence). The CDR3 DNA reads TGTGCCAGTAGTATAGGCGGGAGTGGCGAGCAGTACTTC. It yields the protein CASSIGGSGEQYF.

The chain couples TRBV6-1 to TRBJ1-3; 8 bases match TRBD1. Germline V lookup: CDR1 MNHNS, CDR2 SASEGT. The CDR3 contains 16 residues. V lost 4 bases and J lost 0; bases outside the gene matches: 5. The CDR3 region has the DNA TGTGCCAGCAGTGCCCTGGGACAGGACTCTGGAAACACCATATATTTT. Translating gives CASSALGQDSGNTIYF.

This clone has a handful of counts. The chain couples TRBV19 to TRBJ2-2; D call uncertain. The V end was cut by 7 bases, the J end by 4 bases, with 4 bases between. CDR1 is LNHDA and CDR2 is SQIVND in the germline V gene (reference sequence). CDR3 length: 11 residues. The DNA of the CDR3 is TGTGCCAGTACCGGCACCGGGGAGCTGTTTTTT. This encodes CASTGTGELFF.

The CDR3 loop reads CASSQRDTYSYEQYF. The CDR3 DNA sequence: TGTGCCAGCAGCCAGAGGGACACTTACTCCTACGAGCAGTACTTC. The chain uses TRBV3-1 (or the pseudogene TRBV3-2) and TRBJ2-7; possible D gene TRBD1, 6 bases. Germline lookup yields CDR1 LGHDT and CDR2 YNNKEL (reference sequence). The CDR3 is made up of 15 amino acids. The V and J ends lost 3 bases and 0 bases respectively, with 12 bases between them.

The chain has TRBV6-2 or TRBV6-3 and TRBJ2-7; possible D gene TRBD2, 5 bases. The CDR3 contains 15 residues. V dropped 7 bases and J dropped 2 bases, with 18 bases sitting between them. Germline V gene sequence: CDR1 MNHEY, CDR2 SVGEGT. CDR3 amino acids: CASTPDNSETYEQYF. As DNA, the CDR3 is TGTGCCAGCACCCCCGATAATAGCGAGACCTACGAGCAGTACTTC.

The rearrangement uses TRBV4-3 and TRBJ2-5; 8 bases are shared with TRBD2. Germline CDR1 is LGHNA and CDR2 is YSLEER. J gave up 3 bases and V 4 bases, and 4 bases lay outside the gene matches. The CDR3 runs to 14 residues. CDR3 bases: TGCGCCAGCAGCCGACAACTAGCGGAAGAGACCCAGTACTTC. The encoded protein is CASSRQLAEETQYF.

The genes are TRBV10-1 and TRBJ2-3; D is undetermined. This CDR3 region has 14 residues. Germline assignment: CDR1 WNHNN and CDR2 SYGVQD (reference sequence). V gave up 5 bases and J gave up 2 bases, with 11 bases separating them. Written as DNA, the CDR3 is TGCGCCAGCAGTACCGGGTCTCACACAGATACGCAGTATTTT. Its protein product is CASSTGSHTDTQYF.

In DNA form, the CDR3 reads TGTGCCAGCAGCCAAGTTTTTCAGGGCTTCGAGACCCAGTACTTC. It is translated as CASSQVFQGFETQYF. V gene TRBV3-1 (or the pseudogene TRBV3-2) combines with J gene TRBJ2-5; a weak D match, TRBD1 (5 bases). This CDR3 is built from 15 residues. Germline assignment: CDR1 LGHDT and CDR2 YNNKEL (reference sequence). V gave up 1 base and J gave up 5 bases, with 14 bases separating them.

V and J are TRBV5-6 and TRBJ2-7; TRBD1 aligns across 8 bases. The germline V gene encodes CDR1 SGHDT and CDR2 YYEEEE. V shed 3 bases, J shed 6 bases, and the junction held 5 bases outside the gene matches. This CDR3 region has 13 residues. The CDR3 spells CASSSQGASEQYF. The DNA of the CDR3 is TGTGCCAGCAGCTCTCAGGGGGCGTCCGAGCAGTACTTC.

This sequence joins TRBV19 and TRBJ1-1; 9 bases agree with TRBD1. The J segment lost 4 bases and the V segment lost 4 bases, leaving 1 base of the junction unmatched. From germline, CDR1 is LNHDA and CDR2 SQIVND (reference sequence). CDR3 length equals 13 residues. This CDR3 reads CASSTQGATEAFF. DNA of the CDR3: TGTGCCAGTAGTACACAGGGGGCCACTGAAGCTTTCTTT.

The rearrangement joins TRBV6-5 to TRBJ1-1; no clear D. Trimming pared 0 bases from V and 4 bases from J, leaving 12 bases between. CDR1 and CDR2 (germline): MNHEY, SVGAGI. The CDR3 is 15 residues long. The CDR3 protein is CASSYSTLGPTEAFF. The CDR3 DNA sequence: TGTGCCAGCAGTTACTCCACACTAGGGCCCACTGAAGCTTTCTTT.

The CDR3 nucleotides are TGCGCCAGCAGCCAAGATGGTGTCTACGGCTACGAGCAGTACTTC. Its translation: CASSQDGVYGYEQYF. V gene TRBV4-3 combines with J gene TRBJ2-7, with unresolved D. The CDR3 spans 15 residues. V lost 0 bases and J lost 3, with 12 bases in between. Germline V gene sequence: CDR1 LGHNA, CDR2 YSLEER.

This chain joins TRBV5-4 and TRBJ1-1, with D maybe TRBD1 (6 bases). The CDR3 covers 16 residues. Per germline, CDR1 SGHNT and CDR2 YYREEE (reference sequence). V was trimmed by 0 bases and J by 5 bases, leaving 17 bases between them. CDR3 sequence (DNA): TGTGCCAGCAGCTTGGGGGGACAATCTACTGGGACTGAAGCTTTCTTT. Amino acid sequence: CASSLGGQSTGTEAFF.

The rearrangement joins TRBV5-8 to TRBJ1-1, with 7 bases matching TRBD1. J gave up 0 bases and V 4 bases, and 6 bases lay outside the gene matches. Germline loops: CDR1 SGHTS, CDR2 YDEGEE. This CDR3 is built from 15 residues. The CDR3, as DNA: TGTGCCAGCAGCCCCCGACAGGGAATGAACACTGAAGCTTTCTTT. Encoded protein: CASSPRQGMNTEAFF.

The chain combines TRBV3-1 (or the pseudogene TRBV3-2) with TRBJ2-6; D is perhaps TRBD1 (5 bases). Trimming removed 2 bases at V and 2 bases at J, with 7 bases between. Germline CDR1 and CDR2: LGHDT and YNNKEL (reference sequence). This CDR3 is built from 15 residues. The CDR3, as DNA: TGTGCCAGCAGCCAATTCAGGGCTGGGGCCAACGTCCTGACTTTC. Translated: CASSQFRAGANVLTF.

The chain combines TRBV4-2 with TRBJ2-3, with 8 nucleotides matching TRBD2. V was clipped by 1 base and J by 4 bases; unmatched bases: 10. The V gene's germline CDR1 is LGHNA and CDR2 YNFKEQ. This CDR3 has 17 residues. The DNA of the CDR3 is TGTGCCAGCAGCCAAGGCGGAAAGACTAGCGTTGCAGATACGCAGTATTTT. Its translation: CASSQGGKTSVADTQYF.

The chain links TRBV9 to TRBJ2-2; 8 bases are a match to TRBD2. The V gene's germline CDR1 is SGDLS and CDR2 YYNGEE. The J segment lost 1 base and the V segment lost 0 bases, leaving 2 bases of the junction unmatched. The CDR3 runs to 16 residues. CDR3 amino acids: CASSVDLAGNTGELFF. CDR3 sequence (DNA): TGTGCCAGCAGCGTAGATCTAGCGGGGAACACCGGGGAGCTGTTTTTT.

The CDR3 DNA is TGCGCCAGCAGCCAAGATTTGACAGGCCCTGGAAACACCATATATTTT. It yields the protein CASSQDLTGPGNTIYF. The chain carries TRBV4-3 and TRBJ1-3; a weak D match, TRBD1 (6 bases). CDR1 and CDR2 (germline): LGHNA, YSLEER. This CDR3 comprises 16 residues. V was pared by 0 bases and J by 2 bases, with 11 bases between.

In nucleotides, the CDR3 is TGTGCCAGCAGTTCCCAGGGGATTGGCAATCAGCCCCAGCATTTT. Its translation is CASSSQGIGNQPQHF. V usage is TRBV28 and J usage is TRBJ1-5; D may be TRBD1 (6 bases). Germline V gene data show CDR1 as MDHEN and CDR2 as SYDVKM. Trimming cost V 4 bases and J 2 bases, with 12 bases left between them. This CDR3 spans 15 amino acids.

This clone showed up just a few times. The chain links TRBV4-2 to TRBJ1-6, with D unresolved. The germline gives CDR1 LGHNA, CDR2 YNFKEQ. The CDR3 is 14 amino acids. The ends were cut back, 4 bases at V and 3 bases at J, with 7 bases in the middle. CDR3 sequence (DNA): TGTGCCAGCAGCCCATCCAACTATAATTCACCCCTCCACTTT. Its translation: CASSPSNYNSPLHF.